These 18 T cell receptor beta chains originate from one sample sequenced in a study of T-cell reconstitution after alpha-beta-depleted transplantation in children (dated by TCRdb to about 2016). Receptor amplification or capture employed PCR. The data were produced on an Illumina HiSeq 2500. To normalize quantification of the TCRbeta repertoire, the TCR libraries were built with molecular barcoding that relied on unique molecular identifiers. The public reads were reprocessed in TCRdb via fastp at Q25 and MiXCR, keeping in-frame beta chains. For every CDR3 protein sequence, its rows merge into one entry that carries the most common genes and DNA. For this sample the table gives some 95,000 distinct CDR3 sequences, of which around 22% were detected only once. The ten most abundant clones make up about a fifth of the sample. The intended sense of this specimen's treatment or condition label: allogeneic hematopoietic cell transplantation with graft depleted of TCRalphabeta T cells and CD19 B cells.

The material was PBMCs, obtained before TCRalphabeta/CD19-depleted stem cell transplant. These receptors all stem from a boy under 10 years old with acute lymphoblastic leukemia, due to receive a stem cell transplant.

The chain joins TRBV3-1 to TRBJ2-7; D is perhaps TRBD1 or TRBD2 (5 bases each). The V end lost 7 bases, the J end lost 4 bases, and 20 bases lay between the germline ends. Germline loops: CDR1 LGHDT, CDR2 YNNKEL (reference sequence). This CDR3 is 15 amino acids long. The CDR3 DNA is TGTGCCAGCACCAAATCCGGGACGACGGGTTACGAGCAGTACTTC. Protein sequence: CASTKSGTTGYEQYF.

This clonotype has a handful of counts. The V call is TRBV6-2 or TRBV6-3, the J call TRBJ2-5; no firm D call. Germline CDR1 reads MNHEY; CDR2 reads SVGEGT. V was pared by 0 bases and J by 5 bases, with 13 bases between. The length of the CDR3 is 15 residues. The CDR3, as DNA: TGTGCCAGCAGTTACTCGATGGGTCCCCCGGAGACCCAGTACTTC. Amino acid sequence: CASSYSMGPPETQYF.

The V gene is TRBV20-1, the J gene TRBJ2-3, with D perhaps matching TRBD1 (6 bases). Germline V gene data show CDR1 as DFQATT and CDR2 as SNEGSKA (reference sequence). The CDR3 is 15 residues long. Trimming removed 4 bases at V and 1 base at J, with 15 bases between. This CDR3 is CSAKTGRRGTDTQYF. DNA of the CDR3: TGCAGTGCTAAGACAGGCCGTCGGGGCACAGATACGCAGTATTTT.

A few counts support this clonotype. The rearrangement links TRBV12-3 or TRBV12-4 to TRBJ1-2, with TRBD1 as a possible D gene (6 bases). The V end was cut by 5 bases, the J end by 5 bases, with 9 bases between. The CDR3 contains 12 residues. The CDR3 reads CASSRGAYGYTF. The DNA of the CDR3 is TGTGCCAGCAGTCGGGGGGCGTATGGCTACACCTTC.

This clonotype has only a few counts. This rearrangement joins TRBV4-3 to TRBJ2-6; 7 nucleotides align to TRBD1. Per germline, CDR1 LGHNA and CDR2 YSLEER. CDR3 size: 18 residues. Germline trimming cut 4 bases from V and 0 bases from J; bases unmatched to any gene: 9. The CDR3 reads CASSRSTGSTSGANVLTF. DNA of the CDR3: TGCGCCAGCAGCCGGTCGACAGGGTCTACCTCTGGGGCCAACGTCCTGACTTTC.

The chain carries TRBV28 and TRBJ2-1; 7 bases align to TRBD2. Looked up from germline, CDR1 is MDHEN and CDR2 is SYDVKM. V lost 6 bases to trimming and J lost 1 base; unmatched junction nucleotides: 6. The CDR3 is 15 residues long. The CDR3 sequence is CASRTSGDSYNEQFF. Written as DNA, the CDR3 is TGTGCCAGCAGAACAAGCGGGGATTCCTACAATGAGCAGTTCTTC. Complete variable domain (other parts from reference TRBV28 and TRBJ2-1): DVKVTQSSRYLVKRTGEKVFLECVQDMDHENMFWYRQDPGLGLRLIYFSYDVKMKEKGDIPEGYSVSREKKERFSLILESASTNQTSMYLCASRTSGDSYNEQFFGPGTRLTVL.

The chain has TRBV28 and TRBJ2-7; 11 nucleotides line up with TRBD2. The CDR3 is 18 residues long. Per the germline V gene, CDR1 is MDHEN and CDR2 is SYDVKM. V lost 2 bases to trimming and J lost 0 bases; unmatched junction nucleotides: 9. This CDR3 reads CASSLGTSGGSSSYEQYF. The CDR3 DNA is TGTGCCAGCAGTTTAGGGACTAGCGGAGGAAGTAGCTCCTACGAGCAGTACTTC.

This clonotype was detected only a few times. The CDR3 DNA is TGCAGCGTTGGGGGGGCGAATCAGCCCCAGCATTTT. Protein sequence: CSVGGANQPQHF. The chain uses TRBV29-1 and TRBJ1-5; weak D call: TRBD1 (6 bases). Looked up from germline, CDR1 is SQVTM and CDR2 is ANQGSEA. The CDR3 runs to 12 residues. With 4 bases removed from V and 4 bases from J, the gap between germline ends came to 8 bases.

This clonotype was seen a handful of times. This chain links TRBV3-1 with TRBJ1-1, with a weak D call TRBD1 (6 bases). Looked up from germline, CDR1 is LGHDT and CDR2 is YNNKEL (reference sequence). Trimming pared 7 bases from V and 4 bases from J, leaving 13 bases between. This CDR3 spans 13 amino acids. This chain's CDR3 is CASINRGGTEAFF. CDR3 bases: TGTGCCAGCATCAATCGAGGGGGCACTGAAGCTTTCTTT.

As for this clonotype: This likely comes from a read error, as the CDR3 has no conserved phenylalanine or tryptophan at its end. This chain uses TRBV20-1 with TRBJ2-7; D perhaps matches TRBD2 (5 bases). Germline values: CDR1 DFQATT, CDR2 SNEGSKA (reference sequence). The CDR3 covers 12 residues. With 3 bases removed from V and 4 bases from J, the gap between germline ends came to 10 bases. DNA of the CDR3: TGCAGTGCTAGTGGGAGTGCTTACGAGCAGTACATC. Translation: CSASGSAYEQYI.

In this sample, this clonotype turned up many times. The rearrangement uses TRBV20-1 and TRBJ2-5; no firm D call. This CDR3 has 13 residues. The germline gives CDR1 DFQATT, CDR2 SNEGSKA (reference sequence). Trimming pared 1 base from V and 3 bases from J, leaving 9 bases between. CDR3 DNA sequence: TGCAGTGCTAGAGCGTGGTCTGAAGAGACCCAGTACTTC. This gives the protein CSARAWSEETQYF.

The J gene is TRBJ2-3, the V gene TRBV27; 7 bases are a match to TRBD2. This CDR3 spans 15 amino acids. CDR1 and CDR2 from the germline V gene are MNHEY and SMNVEV (reference sequence). Trimming at V came to 3 bases and at J to 4 bases, leaving 7 bases not matched to a gene. The CDR3 coding sequence is TGTGCCAGCAGTTTCGGCGGGAGTCTTCCAGATACGCAGTATTTT. Protein product: CASSFGGSLPDTQYF.

This chain uses TRBV21-1 with TRBJ2-7; the D call of TRBD1 is as the table states it, not checked on the DNA. TRBV21-1 is a documented pseudogene. The CDR3 is made up of 17 amino acids. This CDR3 reads CASSKMRGTLGAYEQYF. The CDR3, as DNA: TGTGCCAGCAGCAAAATGAGGGGGACATTAGGAGCCTACGAGCAGTACTTC.

This clonotype was observed many times. The rearrangement uses TRBV5-1 and TRBJ2-7; the D gene could be TRBD1 or TRBD2 (5 bases each). CDR1 SGHRS and CDR2 YFSETQ come from the germline V gene. The ends were cut back, 3 bases at V and 0 bases at J, with 16 bases in the middle. The CDR3 runs 16 residues. CDR3 residues: CASSWGNRRSSYEQYF. The CDR3 DNA sequence: TGCGCCAGCAGCTGGGGGAATAGAAGGTCCTCCTACGAGCAGTACTTC. Variable domain in full (rest from reference TRBV5-1 and TRBJ2-7): KAGVTQTPRYLIKTRGQQVTLSCSPISGHRSVSWYQQTPGQGLQFLFEYFSETQRNKGNFPGRFSGRQFSNSRSEMNVSTLELGDSALYLCASSWGNRRSSYEQYFGPGTRLTVT.

The CDR3 here is CASSFTGSGANVLTF. DNA of the CDR3: TGTGCCAGCAGCTTCACAGGTTCTGGGGCCAACGTCCTGACTTTC. V usage is TRBV28 and J usage is TRBJ2-6; possible D gene TRBD1, 5 bases. Germline V gene sequence: CDR1 MDHEN, CDR2 SYDVKM. This CDR3 is 15 amino acids long. Trimming removed 6 bases at V and 1 base at J, with 10 bases between.

This clonotype was seen a few times. The chain couples TRBV6-2 or TRBV6-3 to TRBJ2-1; 15 bases line up with TRBD2. This CDR3 comprises 16 residues. Per germline, CDR1 MNHEY and CDR2 SVGEGT. Trimming removed 6 bases from V and 10 bases from J; junction bases left unmatched: 10. CDR3 sequence: CASSSAGLAGGVEQFF. DNA for the CDR3: TGTGCCAGCAGCTCAGCGGGACTAGCGGGAGGAGTAGAGCAGTTCTTC.

The chain couples TRBV20-1 to TRBJ2-3; D remains unclear. CDR3 size: 12 residues. The germline V gene has CDR1 DFQATT and CDR2 SNEGSKA (reference sequence). Deletions cut 2 bases from V and 4 bases from J, with 7 bases between. The CDR3 spells CSARLEADTQYF. For the CDR3, the DNA is TGCAGTGCTAGATTAGAGGCAGATACGCAGTATTTT.

The chain carries TRBV20-1 and TRBJ2-3; no clear D. This CDR3 is built from 11 residues. V was cut by 6 bases and J by 6 bases, with 10 bases left in between. From germline, CDR1 is DFQATT and CDR2 SNEGSKA (reference sequence). The CDR3 here is CSAQLGDTQYF. The CDR3 nucleotides read TGCAGTGCACAACTTGGGGATACGCAGTATTTT.